Sequencing of this T cell receptor (beta chain) was carried out in a study of early T cells in non-severe SARS-CoV-2 infection. For the study at large: Sequencing was performed on bulk RNA from unsorted whole blood, leaving chains unpaired. The study's findings and limits: Clonotype matching in VDJdb favored anti-spike CD8 responses and did not capture private and CD4 specificities.

This CDR3 has 12 residues. Trimming cost V 4 bases and J 9 bases, with 10 bases left between them. In germline, CDR1 is MNHNS, CDR2 SASEGT. This clonotype was recorded a few times. Its antigen remains unidentified. The protocol attached unique molecular identifiers to individual cDNA molecules. TCRdb re-called the 5' RACE reads with MiXCR, one entry per CDR3 protein. The repertoire consists of around 76,000 distinct CDR3 sequences, with 14% occurring once and the leading ten covering approximately 3.8%. Sequenced material: whole blood, taken at baseline. This clonotype originated in an adult who was a healthcare worker with PCR-confirmed SARS-CoV-2 infection or an uninfected control (not recorded which). This chain connects TRBV6-1 to TRBJ2-1; possibly TRBD2 for D (6 bases). CDR3 sequence: CASSAAGFEQFF. CDR3 DNA: TGTGCCAGCAGTGCTGCGGGATTTGAGCAGTTCTTC.